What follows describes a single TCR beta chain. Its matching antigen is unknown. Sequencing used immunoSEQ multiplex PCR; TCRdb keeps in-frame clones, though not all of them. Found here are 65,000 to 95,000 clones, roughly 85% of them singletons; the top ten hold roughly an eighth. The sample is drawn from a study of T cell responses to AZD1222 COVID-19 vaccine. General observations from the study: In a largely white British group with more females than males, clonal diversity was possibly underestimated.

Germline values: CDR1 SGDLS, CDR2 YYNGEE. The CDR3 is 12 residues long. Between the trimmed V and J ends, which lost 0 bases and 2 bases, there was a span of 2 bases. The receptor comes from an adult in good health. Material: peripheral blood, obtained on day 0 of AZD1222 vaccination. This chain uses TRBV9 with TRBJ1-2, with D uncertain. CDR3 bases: TGTGCCAGCAGCGTAGAGAACTATGGCTACACCTTC. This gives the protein CASSVENYGYTF.